These 32 T cell receptor beta chains share one sample of origin, sequenced in a study of blood T cells in healthy people across ages. The second PCR ran about 6 to 12 cycles with a sample-barcoded 5' primer and J-beta primers. TCRdb re-derived calls from the 5' RACE reads in MiXCR, one entry per CDR3 protein. The profile shows around 1.5 million distinct CDR3 sequences, roughly 59% of them singletons. Sequences were obtained from blood. Receptor source: a man between 18 and 35 years old in good health.

This chain uses TRBV6-5 with TRBJ2-3; D call uncertain. The germline V gene has CDR1 MNHEY and CDR2 SVGAGI. This CDR3 has 14 residues. The V end was cut by 5 bases, the J end by 1 base, with 10 bases between. Here the CDR3 reads CASSGFTGTDTQYF. The CDR3 nucleotides are TGTGCCAGCAGTGGATTTACAGGCACAGATACGCAGTATTTT.

This chain connects TRBV15 to TRBJ2-7, with D unclear. Looked up from germline, CDR1 is LNHNV and CDR2 is YYDKDF (reference sequence). This CDR3 spans 14 amino acids. The V end was cut by 1 base, the J end by 2 bases, with 9 bases between. The CDR3 DNA follows: TGTGCCACCAGCAGAGTAGGAGAACCCTACGAGCAGTACTTC. This codes for CATSRVGEPYEQYF.

The chain uses TRBV12-3 or TRBV12-4 and TRBJ2-1; 8 bases match TRBD2. V trimming: 5 bases; J trimming: 3 bases; junction bases outside the gene matches: 6. The length of the CDR3 is 15 residues. CDR3 DNA: TGTGCCAGCAGTAATCGGGGGGGAATCTACAATGAGCAGTTCTTC. The encoded protein is CASSNRGGIYNEQFF.

The chain has TRBV6-5 and TRBJ1-1, with no clear D. Germline lookup yields CDR1 MNHEY and CDR2 SVGAGI. Trimming pared 1 base from V and 0 bases from J, leaving 3 bases between. The CDR3 has 13 residues. The CDR3 bases are TGTGCCAGCAGTTACTTGGTGAACACTGAAGCTTTCTTT. Translation: CASSYLVNTEAFF.

V usage is TRBV29-1 and J usage is TRBJ2-3; 10 bases are a match to TRBD2. Germline lookup yields CDR1 SQVTM and CDR2 ANQGSEA. The CDR3 runs to 14 residues. The J segment lost 4 bases and the V segment lost 0 bases, leaving 1 base of the junction unmatched. The CDR3 DNA follows: TGCAGCGTTGAAGAAGCGGGGGGGCCAGATACGCAGTATTTT. Its translation: CSVEEAGGPDTQYF.

V and J are TRBV7-9 and TRBJ1-1; 12 nucleotides agree with TRBD1. V trimming: 4 bases; J trimming: 1 base; junction bases outside the gene matches: 4. In germline, CDR1 is SEHNR, CDR2 FQNEAQ (reference sequence). The CDR3 runs 16 residues. The DNA for the CDR3 is TGTGCCAGCAGCTCCGGGACAGGGGGCTGGAACACTGAAGCTTTCTTT. Translating it yields CASSSGTGGWNTEAFF.

This chain joins TRBV12-3 or TRBV12-4 and TRBJ1-1; D not resolved. V gave up 3 bases and J gave up 11 bases, with 13 bases separating them. This CDR3 has 12 residues. The CDR3: CASSFGNAGAFF. CDR3 bases: TGTGCCAGCAGTTTTGGTAACGCTGGGGCTTTCTTT.

CDR3 DNA: TGCGCCAGCGCCTCCGGGGGGCGATTATCATCTGATACGCAGTATTTT. This codes for CASASGGRLSSDTQYF. The chain is built from TRBV5-1 and TRBJ2-3; tentatively, D is TRBD2 (7 bases). V lost 7 bases and J 6 bases, leaving 24 bases between the germline ends. The V gene's germline CDR1 is SGHRS and CDR2 YFSETQ. The CDR3 extends over 16 amino acids.

This chain uses TRBV7-9 with TRBJ1-2; D is possibly TRBD1 (6 bases). V was pared by 5 bases and J by 3 bases, with 10 bases between. CDR1 and CDR2 (germline): SEHNR, FQNEAQ (reference sequence). This CDR3 contains 13 residues. The chain's CDR3 is CASSEGDYYGYTF. The CDR3 DNA reads TGTGCCAGCAGCGAGGGGGATTACTATGGCTACACCTTC.

This CDR3 is CSARYRQGSTDTQYF. Written as DNA, the CDR3 is TGCAGTGCTAGATACCGACAGGGGAGCACAGATACGCAGTATTTT. The chain uses TRBV20-1 and TRBJ2-3; 8 bases are a match to TRBD1. The length of the CDR3 is 15 residues. Germline CDR1 and CDR2: DFQATT and SNEGSKA (reference sequence). The trim removed 2 bases at V and 0 bases at J, leaving 4 bases unmatched.

This chain links TRBV4-3 with TRBJ1-4, with D unresolved. V was trimmed by 2 bases and J by 5 bases, leaving 12 bases between them. Looked up from germline, CDR1 is LGHNA and CDR2 is YSLEER. CDR3 size: 15 residues. The CDR3 loop reads CASSQNKRQNEKLFF. CDR3 in DNA: TGCGCCAGCAGCCAAAATAAGCGTCAGAATGAAAAACTGTTTTTT.

The chain links TRBV20-1 to TRBJ2-3; perhaps TRBD2 as D (5 bases). This CDR3 is 13 amino acids long. Germline CDR1 DFQATT, CDR2 SNEGSKA (reference sequence). V was trimmed by 7 bases and J by 0 bases, leaving 11 bases between them. The CDR3 region has the DNA TGCAGTGTGAGCGGTACTAGCACAGATACGCAGTATTTT. Translation gives CSVSGTSTDTQYF.

The sample holds a few counts of this clonotype. The genes are TRBV15 and TRBJ2-6; D gene uncertain. V lost 3 bases and J lost 0, with 9 bases in between. Per the germline V gene, CDR1 is LNHNV and CDR2 is YYDKDF (reference sequence). The CDR3 covers 16 residues. The CDR3: CATSSIGPSGANVLTF. The CDR3, as DNA: TGTGCCACCAGCAGCATCGGACCCTCTGGGGCCAACGTCCTGACTTTC.

The rearrangement joins TRBV20-1 to TRBJ2-1, with TRBD2 matching 7 bases. Germline V gives CDR1 DFQATT, CDR2 SNEGSKA (reference sequence). The length of the CDR3 is 15 residues. Losses at the gene ends were 4 bases for V and 4 bases for J; bases not matched to a gene: 10. The CDR3 DNA is TGCAGTGCTACTACTCGGGACTACTATTACAATGAGCAGTTCTTC. Translation gives CSATTRDYYYNEQFF.

The V and J genes are TRBV10-1 and TRBJ2-3; D call uncertain. Germline V lookup: CDR1 WNHNN, CDR2 SYGVQD (reference sequence). Trimming stripped 3 bases from V and 2 bases from J, with 9 bases between. The CDR3 consists of 14 residues. The CDR3 sequence is CASSDSYLTDTQYF. The CDR3 DNA reads TGCGCCAGCAGTGACAGCTACCTCACAGATACGCAGTATTTT.

V and J are TRBV27 and TRBJ2-5, with TRBD1 matching 7 bases. Germline assignment: CDR1 MNHEY and CDR2 SMNVEV (reference sequence). V gave up 3 bases and J gave up 11 bases; unmatched junction bases: 3. This CDR3 contains 11 residues. The CDR3 is CASSFGQEQYF. For the CDR3, the DNA is TGTGCCAGCAGTTTCGGACAGGAGCAGTACTTC.

CDR3 sequence reads: CASSLVGGKDTQYF. The DNA of the CDR3 is TGTGCCAGCAGCTTAGTCGGGGGGAAAGATACGCAGTATTTT. The chain uses TRBV11-2 and TRBJ2-3; 7 bases agree with TRBD2. Germline V gene sequence: CDR1 SGHAT, CDR2 FQNNGV. V lost 1 base to trimming and J lost 5 bases; unmatched junction nucleotides: 3. The CDR3 is made up of 14 amino acids. The full variable domain, rest sourced from reference TRBV11-2 and TRBJ2-3, is EAGVAQSPRYKIIEKRQSVAFWCNPISGHATLYWYQQILGQGPKLLIQFQNNGVVDDSQLPKDRFSAERLKGVDSTLKIQPAKLEDSAVYLCASSLVGGKDTQYFGPGTRLTVL.

The rearrangement joins TRBV4-3 to TRBJ2-7, with no clear D. Germline loops: CDR1 LGHNA, CDR2 YSLEER. Trimming cost V 6 bases and J 5 bases, with 14 bases left between them. The CDR3 is 13 residues long. CDR3 loop: CASSRSHYDEQYF. The CDR3, as DNA: TGCGCCAGCAGTCGAAGCCATTACGACGAGCAGTACTTC.

This chain uses TRBV20-1 with TRBJ2-6; D is unresolved. The germline CDR1 and CDR2 sequences are DFQATT and SNEGSKA (reference sequence). CDR3 length equals 15 residues. Between the trimmed V and J ends, which lost 0 bases and 0 bases, there was a span of 6 bases. The CDR3 spells CSARDLSSGANVLTF. In nucleotides, the CDR3 is TGCAGTGCTAGAGATCTCTCCTCTGGGGCCAACGTCCTGACTTTC.

The table lists this clonotype with a count of one. The CDR3 protein is CSALIKGLADTQYF. CDR3 nucleotides: TGCAGTGCTCTTATTAAGGGGCTCGCAGATACGCAGTATTTT. The chain has TRBV20-1 and TRBJ2-3; possible D gene TRBD1, 5 bases. Germline CDR1 is DFQATT and CDR2 is SNEGSKA (reference sequence). The CDR3 has 14 amino acids. The V end was cut by 5 bases, the J end by 4 bases, with 16 bases between.

This clonotype has only a few counts. This rearrangement joins TRBV21-1 to TRBJ2-5; the listed D gene, TRBD1, was not tested against the DNA. TRBV21-1 is a recognized pseudogene. The CDR3 sequence is 15 residues long. The CDR3 sequence is CASGLFRDREETQYF. Written as DNA, the CDR3 is TGTGCCAGCGGGTTATTCCGGGACAGGGAGGAGACCCAGTACTTC.

The chain couples TRBV7-2 to TRBJ2-7; unclear D gene. The CDR3 spans 13 residues. Trimming stripped 4 bases from V and 5 bases from J, with 12 bases between. The V gene's germline CDR1 is SGHTA and CDR2 FQGNSA. The CDR3 here is CASSYLITNEQYF. The CDR3 DNA is TGTGCCAGCAGCTACCTTATAACTAACGAGCAGTACTTC. Full variable domain (missing parts from reference TRBV7-2 and TRBJ2-7): GAGVSQSPSNKVTEKGKDVELRCDPISGHTALYWYRQSLGQGLEFLIYFQGNSAPDKSGLPSDRFSAERTGGSVSTLTIQRTQQEDSAVYLCASSYLITNEQYFGPGTRLTVT.

This rearrangement joins TRBV3-1 to TRBJ2-7, with D unclear. Germline values: CDR1 LGHDT, CDR2 YNNKEL (reference sequence). The length of the CDR3 is 14 residues. V was pared by 1 base and J by 1 base, with 8 bases between. CDR3 residues: CASSQGALSYEQYF. The CDR3 DNA is TGTGCCAGCAGCCAAGGGGCCCTTTCCTACGAGCAGTACTTC.

The chain couples TRBV29-1 to TRBJ1-2; no reliable D call. V dropped 4 bases and J dropped 4 bases, with 4 bases sitting between them. Germline-derived CDR1 and CDR2 are SQVTM and ANQGSEA. This CDR3 is built from 10 residues. The CDR3 coding sequence is TGCAGCGTTGGATCCTATGGCTACACCTTC. Its protein product is CSVGSYGYTF.

The chain couples TRBV4-3 to TRBJ1-1; D may be TRBD1 (5 bases). Germline V gives CDR1 LGHNA, CDR2 YSLEER. The V end was cut by 0 bases, the J end by 6 bases, with 14 bases between. This CDR3 spans 15 amino acids. CDR3 sequence reads: CASSQDFQGAAEAFF. The CDR3 DNA is TGCGCCAGCAGCCAAGATTTTCAGGGCGCCGCTGAAGCTTTCTTT.

The chain recombines TRBV6-5 with TRBJ1-4, with D possibly being TRBD1 (5 bases). V was trimmed by 0 bases and J by 6 bases, leaving 11 bases between them. Germline-derived CDR1 and CDR2 are MNHEY and SVGAGI. The CDR3 contains 15 residues. The CDR3 here is CASSYSKGWDEKLFF. CDR3 DNA sequence: TGTGCCAGCAGTTACTCCAAGGGGTGGGATGAAAAACTGTTTTTT.

A few counts support this clonotype. The rearrangement joins TRBV4-1 to TRBJ2-5; D not resolved. From germline, CDR1 is MGHRA and CDR2 YSYEKL. The V and J ends lost 1 base and 3 bases respectively, with 12 bases between them. The CDR3 sequence is 15 residues long. The CDR3 DNA reads as TGCGCCAGCAGCCAAGTGACACTCCGTGAAGAGACCCAGTACTTC. It translates to CASSQVTLREETQYF.

The CDR3 DNA sequence: TGTGCCAGCAGCGTTACCGGGACAGGGAATGGCTACACCTTC. It specifies CASSVTGTGNGYTF. V is TRBV9 and J is TRBJ1-2; 9 nucleotides match TRBD1. Trimming took 2 bases from V and 6 from J; bases not matched to a gene: 5. The CDR3 extends over 14 amino acids. CDR1 SGDLS and CDR2 YYNGEE come from the germline V gene.

The chain carries TRBV10-3 and TRBJ1-1; TRBD1 agrees at 8 bases. The CDR3 spans 15 residues. V lost 6 bases and J lost 1; bases outside the gene matches: 7. Germline V gene lookup returns CDR1 ENHRY and CDR2 SYGVKD. The CDR3 coding sequence is TGTGCCATCAGAGCTCCGGGACAGGAGAACACTGAAGCTTTCTTT. Protein: CAIRAPGQENTEAFF.

The chain couples TRBV4-3 to TRBJ2-1, with no clear D. V was cut by 0 bases and J by 1 base, with 7 bases left in between. From germline, CDR1 is LGHNA and CDR2 YSLEER. This CDR3 comprises 15 residues. The CDR3 bases are TGCGCCAGCAGCCAAGAACATTCGTCCTACAATGAGCAGTTCTTC. Translating gives CASSQEHSSYNEQFF.

This clonotype was recorded a few times. The V and J genes are TRBV27 and TRBJ2-7, with 10 bases fitting TRBD1. Germline CDR1 is MNHEY and CDR2 is SMNVEV (reference sequence). V gave up 5 bases and J gave up 2 bases; unmatched junction bases: 12. The CDR3 extends over 17 amino acids. The CDR3 coding sequence is TGTGCCAGCAGTCCCCTCGACAGGGGGCGTTCCACCTACGAGCAGTACTTC. Amino acids: CASSPLDRGRSTYEQYF.

The chain has TRBV9 and TRBJ2-1; no definite D call. CDR3 length: 13 amino acids. Per the germline V gene, CDR1 is SGDLS and CDR2 is YYNGEE. Trimming removed 0 bases at V and 6 bases at J, with 7 bases between. CDR3 nucleotides: TGTGCCAGCAGCGTAGCTCCCACCAATGAGCAGTTCTTC. Translating gives CASSVAPTNEQFF.